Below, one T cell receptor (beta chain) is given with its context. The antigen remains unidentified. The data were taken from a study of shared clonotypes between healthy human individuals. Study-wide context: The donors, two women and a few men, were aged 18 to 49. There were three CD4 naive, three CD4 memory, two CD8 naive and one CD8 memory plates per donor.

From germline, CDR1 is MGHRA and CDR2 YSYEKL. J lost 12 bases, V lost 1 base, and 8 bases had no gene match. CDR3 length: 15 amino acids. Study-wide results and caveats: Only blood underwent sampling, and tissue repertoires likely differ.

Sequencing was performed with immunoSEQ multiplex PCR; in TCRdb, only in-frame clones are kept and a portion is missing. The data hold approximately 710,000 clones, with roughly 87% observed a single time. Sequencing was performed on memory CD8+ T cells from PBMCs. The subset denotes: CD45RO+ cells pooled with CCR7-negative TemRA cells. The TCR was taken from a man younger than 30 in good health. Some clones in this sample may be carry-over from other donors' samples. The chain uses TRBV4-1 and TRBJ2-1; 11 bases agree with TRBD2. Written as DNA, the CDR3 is TGCGCCAGCAGCCAAGGTAGTAGCGGGGGGGTCCGGCAGTTCTTC. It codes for CASSQGSSGGVRQFF.